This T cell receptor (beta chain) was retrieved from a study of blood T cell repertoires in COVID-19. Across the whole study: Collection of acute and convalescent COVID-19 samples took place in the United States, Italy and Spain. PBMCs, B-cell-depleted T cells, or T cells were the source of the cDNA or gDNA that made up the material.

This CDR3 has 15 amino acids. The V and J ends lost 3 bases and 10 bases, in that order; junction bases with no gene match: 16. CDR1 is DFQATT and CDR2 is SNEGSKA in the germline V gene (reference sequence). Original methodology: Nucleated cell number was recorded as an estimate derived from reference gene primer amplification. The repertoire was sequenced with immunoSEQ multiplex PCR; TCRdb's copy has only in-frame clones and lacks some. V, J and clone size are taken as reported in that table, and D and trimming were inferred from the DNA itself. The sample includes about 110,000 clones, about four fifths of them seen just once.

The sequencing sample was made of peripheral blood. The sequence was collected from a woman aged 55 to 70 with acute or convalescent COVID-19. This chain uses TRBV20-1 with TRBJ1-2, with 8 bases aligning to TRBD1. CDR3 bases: TGCAGTGCTAGTGACCCTTACCAGGGGGCGCCGGACTACACCTTC. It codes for CSASDPYQGAPDYTF.